What follows is one TCR beta chain and its context. V lost 2 bases and J lost 6, with 14 bases in between. Germline V gives CDR1 SGHTA, CDR2 FQGNSA. The length of the CDR3 is 15 residues. The data originate from a study of cytomegalovirus exposure and HLA in healthy donors. 13 Jbeta primers and 60 Vbeta primers were used for the PCR. As handled by the study authors: As a later analysis found, there were 80 million to 90 million unique TCR beta chains, of which roughly 11 million were shared. Method: immunoSEQ multiplex PCR; TCRdb's copy keeps in-frame clones and lacks some. V, J and clone size derive from that table, while D and trimming were established from the DNA sequence. In the table there are some 140,000 clones, roughly 73% of which are singletons.

This chain uses TRBV7-2 with TRBJ2-1, with D maybe TRBD1 (5 bases). The sequence was collected from a male donor in good health and CMV-seronegative. The specimen sequenced was PBMCs. CDR3: CASSLTGWGSNEQFF. CDR3 in DNA: TGTGCCAGCAGCTTAACCGGGTGGGGCTCCAATGAGCAGTTCTTC. The variable domain in full, completed from reference TRBV7-2 and TRBJ2-1, reads GAGVSQSPSNKVTEKGKDVELRCDPISGHTALYWYRQSLGQGLEFLIYFQGNSAPDKSGLPSDRFSAERTGGSVSTLTIQRTQQEDSAVYLCASSLTGWGSNEQFFGPGTRLTVL.